This T cell receptor (beta chain) was identified during a study of metastatic and nonmetastatic thyroid tumors. Per the authors' pipeline: The distant-metastasis classifier for papillary thyroid cancer was built from CDR3 differences across clinicopathological groups. TCRdb re-clonotyped the PCR reads through MiXCR. The V and J calls here are based on TCRdb, not the publication. Counted here are some 45,000 clones, 9% to 14% occurring once; the ten biggest clones make up approximately 9.1%. This clone is categorized as medium-sized. All patients reached thyroid surgery having received no treatment beforehand. Trimming removed 5 bases from V and 0 bases from J, with 10 bases in between. Per the germline V gene, CDR1 is MDHEN and CDR2 is SYDVKM. This CDR3 is built from 14 residues.

The chain combines TRBV28 with TRBJ1-2; unclear D gene. The sequence was collected from a male donor with papillary thyroid cancer or a benign thyroid nodule (not recorded which). Some clones in this sample may be carry-over from other donors' samples. The sequenced material came from blood. CDR3: CASSPAPTNYGYTF. CDR3 DNA sequence: TGTGCCAGCAGTCCAGCACCGACTAACTATGGCTACACCTTC.